The 28 T cell receptor beta chains given below trace back to one sample, sequenced in a study of T cell repertoires in cytomegalovirus infection (dated by TCRdb to between 2018 and 2020). These receptors are not linked to any known antigen. TCRdb records Illumina HiSeq 1500 as the sequencer. TCRdb reworked the public reads: Q25 trimming with fastp, MiXCR clone assembly, productive beta chains retained. When rows share a CDR3 protein, they turn into one entry using the most common DNA and genes. This sample has about 130,000 distinct CDR3 sequences in its table, and 24% of those were observed once. Clones ranked in the top ten supply about 37% of the sample. The specimen was PBMCs, sequenced either directly or after in vitro stimulation (not recorded which). These receptors all come from a human donor in good health (CMV status not recorded). Some clones in this sample may be carry-over from other donors' samples.

In this sample, this clonotype turned up a few times. The rearrangement uses TRBV24-1 and TRBJ2-5; 7 bases map to TRBD2. J was trimmed by 2 bases and V by 10 bases; bases with no gene match: 6. The germline gives CDR1 KGHDR, CDR2 SFDVKD. CDR3 size: 13 residues. The CDR3 DNA reads TGTGCCACTTCACGGGACTATCAAGAGACCCAGTACTTC. Encoded protein: CATSRDYQETQYF.

The V and J genes are TRBV5-4 and TRBJ1-2; D is unclear. Deletions cut 0 bases from V and 0 bases from J, with 3 bases between. The CDR3 sequence is 13 residues long. CDR1 is SGHNT, CDR2 YYREEE, per germline (reference sequence). This CDR3 is CASSLDPNYGYTF. For the CDR3, the DNA is TGTGCCAGCAGCTTGGATCCTAACTATGGCTACACCTTC.

The table lists this clonotype with many counts. The chain combines TRBV6-1 with TRBJ1-5; D possibly corresponds to TRBD1 (6 bases). The ends were cut back, 10 bases at V and 1 base at J, with 11 bases in the middle. The CDR3 is made up of 13 amino acids. From germline, CDR1 is MNHNS and CDR2 SASEGT. The CDR3 reads CATRQASNQPQHF. In nucleotides, the CDR3 is TGTGCCACTAGACAGGCCAGCAATCAGCCCCAGCATTTT.

In this sample, this clonotype turned up many times. The J gene is TRBJ2-1, the V gene TRBV6-5, with TRBD2 identical over 7 bases. The V gene's germline CDR1 is MNHEY and CDR2 SVGAGI. The CDR3 contains 13 residues. Germline trimming cut 7 bases from V and 2 bases from J; bases unmatched to any gene: 2. CDR3 DNA: TGTGCCAGCAAGCGGGATCCCTACAATGAGCAGTTCTTC. Translating it yields CASKRDPYNEQFF.

The rearrangement links TRBV6-4 to TRBJ2-3; the match to TRBD2 covers 10 bases. V lost 4 bases, J lost 3 bases, and 1 base stayed unmatched. Germline values: CDR1 MRHNA, CDR2 SNTAGT. There are 14 residues in the CDR3. As DNA, the CDR3 is TGTGCCAGCAGTGGGGGACTAGCGACAGATACGCAGTATTTT. As protein: CASSGGLATDTQYF.

Concerning this clonotype: One base away lies a much larger clone, so this may be a sequencing read error. V is TRBV7-6 and J is TRBJ1-4, with D unclear. This CDR3 contains 13 residues. Germline CDR1 SGHVS, CDR2 FNYEAQ. CDR3 nucleotide sequence: TGTGCCAGCAGCGTGCTGGCTAATGAAAAACTGTATTTT. It specifies CASSVLANEKLYF. The full variable domain, its missing parts supplied by reference TRBV7-6 and TRBJ1-4, is GAGVSQSPRYKVTKRGQDVALRCDPISGHVSLYWYRQALGQGPEFLTYFNYEAQQDKSGLPNDRFSAERPEGSISTLTIQRTEQRDSAMYRCASSVLANEKLYFGSGTQLSVL.

This clonotype has more than one count but fewer than ten. The chain is built from TRBV5-4 and TRBJ1-2; D is unclear. Per the germline V gene, CDR1 is SGHNT and CDR2 is YYREEE (reference sequence). The ends were cut back, 4 bases at V and 0 bases at J, with 7 bases in the middle. The CDR3 covers 13 residues. The CDR3 region is CASSAIANYGYTF. The CDR3 region has the DNA TGTGCCAGCAGCGCTATAGCTAACTATGGCTACACCTTC.

This clonotype has a handful of counts. The genes are TRBV7-2 and TRBJ2-7; a weak D match, TRBD2 (5 bases). V lost 4 bases, J lost 0 bases, and 19 bases lay in between. Germline CDR1 is SGHTA and CDR2 is FQGNSA. This CDR3 is built from 17 residues. CDR3 in amino acids: CASSSKDSSTFSYEQYF. The CDR3 DNA reads as TGTGCCAGCAGCTCTAAGGACTCTTCCACTTTCTCCTACGAGCAGTACTTC.

This chain uses TRBV14 with TRBJ2-3; possibly TRBD2 for D (6 bases). Trimming removed 1 base at V and 5 bases at J, with 13 bases between. This CDR3 has 15 residues. Germline values: CDR1 SGHDN, CDR2 FVKESK. The CDR3 is CASSQVGGRRDTQYF. The CDR3 DNA sequence: TGTGCCAGCAGCCAAGTCGGAGGGAGGAGAGATACGCAGTATTTT.

The chain joins TRBV5-1 to TRBJ2-3; 8 nucleotides agree with TRBD2. The CDR3 has 15 residues. V was pared by 0 bases and J by 4 bases, with 4 bases of the junction left unmatched. Germline V gene lookup returns CDR1 SGHRS and CDR2 YFSETQ. The CDR3 sequence: CASSLGSGTADTQYF. Written as DNA, the CDR3 is TGCGCCAGCAGCTTGGGTAGCGGGACCGCAGATACGCAGTATTTT.

This sequence joins TRBV6-2 or TRBV6-3 and TRBJ2-5, with 7 nucleotides matching TRBD1. The V gene's germline CDR1 is MNHEY and CDR2 SVGEGT. V trimming: 6 bases; J trimming: 5 bases; junction bases outside the gene matches: 6. CDR3 length equals 13 residues. CDR3 region: CASRHSDRETQYF. The CDR3 nucleotides are TGTGCCAGCAGACATTCGGACAGGGAGACCCAGTACTTC.

This clonotype was found many times. The V gene is TRBV7-8, the J gene TRBJ1-3; D is ambiguous. Germline V gene lookup returns CDR1 SGHVS and CDR2 FQNEAQ. V was trimmed by 5 bases and J by 0 bases, leaving 17 bases between them. The CDR3 totals 17 residues. The DNA of the CDR3 is TGTGCCAGCAGCCCGACGAGGCTGGGGAGCTCTGGAAACACCATATATTTT. Protein: CASSPTRLGSSGNTIYF. Using reference TRBV7-8 and TRBJ1-3 for the parts outside the CDR3, the full variable domain is GAGVSQSPRYKVAKRGQDVALRCDPISGHVSLFWYQQALGQGPEFLTYFQNEAQLDKSGLPSDRFFAERPEGSVSTLKIQRTQQEDSAVYLCASSPTRLGSSGNTIYFGEGSWLTVV.

The chain has TRBV28 and TRBJ2-7; 9 bases map to TRBD1. Germline-derived CDR1 and CDR2 are MDHEN and SYDVKM. The CDR3 length is 16 residues. With V trimmed by 7 bases and J by 2 bases, 12 bases remained unmatched. The CDR3 coding sequence is TGTGCCAGCACTACCGGGACAGGGCTTTCCCCCTACGAGCAGTACGTC. Translating gives CASTTGTGLSPYEQYV.

This clonotype came up a few times. Written as DNA, the CDR3 is TGTGCCAGCAGTTTCGCCGGGACACAATACGAGCAGTACTTC. Encoded protein: CASSFAGTQYEQYF. The chain uses TRBV12-3 or TRBV12-4 and TRBJ2-7; a weak D match, TRBD1 (6 bases). The CDR3 covers 14 residues. The V gene lost 3 bases and the J gene lost 4 bases, with 13 bases spanning the gap.

At least ten counts were recorded for this clonotype. The chain couples TRBV7-2 to TRBJ2-5; TRBD1 matches at 7 bases. Trimming removed 5 bases from V and 5 bases from J; junction bases left unmatched: 5. Germline CDR1 SGHTA, CDR2 FQGNSA. The CDR3 consists of 13 residues. CDR3 DNA: TGTGCCAGCAGCATAGACAGGGCTGAGACCCAGTACTTC. Translated, it gives CASSIDRAETQYF.

This clonotype appeared many times. The V gene is TRBV7-6, the J gene TRBJ2-5; 11 nucleotides line up with TRBD2. The CDR3 extends over 16 amino acids. The germline V gene encodes CDR1 SGHVS and CDR2 FNYEAQ. V lost 4 bases and J lost 5; bases outside the gene matches: 9. In DNA, the CDR3 is TGTGCCAGCAGCTCTGTAGCGGGAGGGCTTGTTGAGACCCAGTACTTC. Amino acid sequence: CASSSVAGGLVETQYF. Variable domain in full (rest from reference TRBV7-6 and TRBJ2-5): GAGVSQSPRYKVTKRGQDVALRCDPISGHVSLYWYRQALGQGPEFLTYFNYEAQQDKSGLPNDRFSAERPEGSISTLTIQRTEQRDSAMYRCASSSVAGGLVETQYFGPGTRLLVL.

This clonotype occurred a few times. The chain is built from TRBV19 and TRBJ2-5, with D hard to call. Trimming left V 4 bases short and J 3 bases short, with 12 bases between. This CDR3 region has 14 residues. Germline V lookup: CDR1 LNHDA, CDR2 SQIVND (reference sequence). CDR3 protein: CASSTLSVKETQYF. The CDR3 region has the DNA TGTGCCAGTAGTACCTTGTCCGTGAAAGAGACCCAGTACTTC.

In this sample, this clonotype turned up many times. This chain links TRBV7-2 with TRBJ2-1; 8 nucleotides agree with TRBD2. CDR1 is SGHTA and CDR2 is FQGNSA in the germline V gene. V trimming: 5 bases; J trimming: 8 bases; junction bases outside the gene matches: 11. The CDR3 is 15 amino acids. In DNA, the CDR3 is TGTGCCAGCAGCCCCGGAGCGGGAGTTCTCGATGAGCAGTTCTTC. It is translated as CASSPGAGVLDEQFF.

This clonotype was seen a few times. CDR3 sequence: CASSSGPSGQETQYF. The CDR3 region has the DNA TGTGCCAGTAGTAGTGGCCCCTCCGGACAGGAGACCCAGTACTTC. This chain uses TRBV19 with TRBJ2-5; a possible D gene is TRBD1 (6 bases). The CDR3 is 15 residues long. Looked up from germline, CDR1 is LNHDA and CDR2 is SQIVND (reference sequence). V lost 4 bases to trimming and J lost 5 bases, with 17 bases between them.

This clonotype was counted between two and nine times. This chain connects TRBV7-6 to TRBJ2-1; no firm D call. Germline CDR1 SGHVS, CDR2 FNYEAQ. Trimming left V 1 base short and J 2 bases short, with 12 bases between. The CDR3 has 16 residues. In DNA form, the CDR3 reads TGTGCCAGCAGCTTAGGGTCGGATCGAGCCTACAATGAGCAGTTCTTC. Its protein is CASSLGSDRAYNEQFF.

DNA of the CDR3: TGCGCCAGCAGCCCGGGACAGGCAAATTCACCCCTCCACTTT. Its protein product is CASSPGQANSPLHF. This chain connects TRBV5-1 to TRBJ1-6, with TRBD1 identical over 8 bases. Germline CDR1 and CDR2: SGHRS and YFSETQ. J lost 7 bases, V lost 4 bases, and 4 bases had no gene match. This CDR3 region has 14 residues.

The V gene is TRBV24-1, the J gene TRBJ2-7; no clear D. The CDR3 is 11 residues long. V was pared by 4 bases and J by 9 bases, with 9 bases between. Germline assignment: CDR1 KGHDR and CDR2 SFDVKD. The CDR3 sequence: CATSDNRVQYF. The CDR3 coding sequence is TGTGCCACCAGTGACAACCGGGTGCAGTACTTC.

This clonotype was seen repeatedly, ten times or more. The chain has TRBV7-8 and TRBJ1-5; D remains unclear. CDR1 and CDR2 from the germline V gene are SGHVS and FQNEAQ. V was clipped by 1 base and J by 0 bases, with 7 bases between them. The CDR3 is 15 amino acids. The chain's CDR3 is CASSLVPFSNQPQHF. The CDR3 DNA reads as TGTGCCAGCAGCTTAGTGCCCTTTAGCAATCAGCCCCAGCATTTT.

The chain recombines TRBV12-5 with TRBJ2-1; the D is unclear. This CDR3 comprises 13 residues. Looked up from germline, CDR1 is LGHNT and CDR2 is FRNRAP. The V gene lost 5 bases and the J gene lost 6 bases, with 11 bases spanning the gap. This CDR3 reads CASGRGIGNEQFF. As DNA, the CDR3 is TGTGCTAGTGGTAGAGGAATAGGCAATGAGCAGTTCTTC.

At least ten counts were recorded for this clonotype. The chain uses TRBV12-3 or TRBV12-4 and TRBJ2-7; D unresolved. This CDR3 has 14 residues. V was cut by 2 bases and J by 3 bases, with 11 bases left in between. The CDR3 region is CASSLKGRNYEQYF. CDR3 DNA sequence: TGTGCCAGCAGTTTAAAGGGCAGAAACTACGAGCAGTACTTC.

V usage is TRBV4-2 and J usage is TRBJ1-2; tentatively, D is TRBD1 (5 bases). Germline CDR1 LGHNA, CDR2 YNFKEQ. V was shortened by 1 base and J by 2 bases, with 17 bases between the two germline ends. This CDR3 contains 17 residues. CDR3 residues: CASSQVEGFSVNYGYTF. CDR3 nucleotide sequence: TGTGCCAGCAGCCAAGTTGAGGGGTTTTCGGTCAACTATGGCTACACCTTC.

In its sample, this clonotype was seen many times. The chain carries TRBV7-2 and TRBJ2-7, with 13 positions matching TRBD2. Germline V lookup: CDR1 SGHTA, CDR2 FQGNSA. V lost 3 bases and J lost 1; bases outside the gene matches: 3. The CDR3 sequence is 16 residues long. The DNA of the CDR3 is TGTGCCAGCAGCTTTCGACTAGCGGGAGGTTCCTACGAGCAGTACTTC. This gives the protein CASSFRLAGGSYEQYF.

In DNA form, the CDR3 reads TGTGCCAGCAGCTCGCTTGGACAGGCTGACTCCTATAATTCACCCCTCCACTTT. Its protein is CASSSLGQADSYNSPLHF. The V call is TRBV11-2, the J call TRBJ1-6; 7 bases agree with TRBD1. The CDR3 is made up of 18 amino acids. CDR1 and CDR2 (germline): SGHAT, FQNNGV. J was trimmed by 0 bases and V by 4 bases; bases with no gene match: 9. Supplemented by reference TRBV11-2 and TRBJ1-6, the full variable domain reads EAGVAQSPRYKIIEKRQSVAFWCNPISGHATLYWYQQILGQGPKLLIQFQNNGVVDDSQLPKDRFSAERLKGVDSTLKIQPAKLEDSAVYLCASSSLGQADSYNSPLHFGNGTRLTVT.